The 14 T cell receptor beta chains below were found in one sample sequenced in a study of technical replicates of blood from a few donors. Clones were sequenced by immunoSEQ multiplex PCR, and TCRdb holds only the in-frame ones, with some missing. Of about 61,000 clones in the sample, more than 70% were seen once. Sequencing was carried out using PBMCs. These receptors all stem from a human donor in good health. Some clones in this sample may be carry-over from other donors' samples.

V gene TRBV7-9 combines with J gene TRBJ1-2, with TRBD1 as a possible D gene (6 bases). Germline assignment: CDR1 SEHNR and CDR2 FQNEAQ (reference sequence). Trimming left V 8 bases short and J 4 bases short, with 11 bases between. The CDR3 is 12 amino acids. CDR3 bases: TGTGCCAGCCCAACAGGGACCTATGGCTACACCTTC. Protein sequence: CASPTGTYGYTF.

V is TRBV18 and J is TRBJ2-2; 10 nucleotides line up with TRBD2. Germline loops: CDR1 KGHSH, CDR2 LQKENI. V dropped 6 bases and J dropped 4; count of bases not matched to a gene: 11. The CDR3 loop spans 17 amino acids. The CDR3 DNA sequence: TGTGCCAGCTCCCCAAGCGGGGGGGCCTCGGCCACCGGGGAGCTGTTTTTT. Translating it yields CASSPSGGASATGELFF.

The V and J genes are TRBV21-1 and TRBJ2-3; TRBD2, the table's D call, lacks a check against the DNA. TRBV21-1 constitutes a pseudogene. This CDR3 region has 16 residues. The CDR3 here is CASSTETRVGTDTQYF. CDR3 DNA: TGTGCCAGCAGCACAGAGACTAGGGTCGGCACAGATACGCAGTATTTT.

This clone was detected only once. The gene calls are TRBV5-1 and TRBJ1-1; D is ambiguous. This CDR3 is built from 14 residues. CDR1 and CDR2 from the germline V gene are SGHRS and YFSETQ. V shed 4 bases and J shed 11 bases, with 21 bases lying between them. The CDR3 loop is CASSKGGHSEDAFF. The CDR3 nucleotides are TGCGCCAGCAGCAAAGGAGGTCACAGCGAGGATGCTTTCTTT.

The rearrangement uses TRBV29-1 and TRBJ2-5; 14 nucleotides match TRBD2. In germline, CDR1 is SQVTM, CDR2 ANQGSEA. V dropped 4 bases and J dropped 4; count of bases not matched to a gene: 11. The CDR3 runs 17 residues. Here the CDR3 reads CSVGSPRLAGGGETQYF. In DNA, the CDR3 is TGCAGCGTTGGCTCACCGCGACTAGCGGGGGGGGGAGAGACCCAGTACTTC.

A remark on this clone: The sample carries other DNA sequences with the same CDR3. This chain uses TRBV4-2 with TRBJ1-1, with D hard to call. The V end lost 4 bases, the J end lost 2 bases, and 5 bases lay between the germline ends. CDR1 is LGHNA, CDR2 YNFKEQ, per germline. This CDR3 is built from 12 residues. This chain's CDR3 is CASSPQNTEAFF. CDR3 bases: TGTGCCAGCAGCCCACAAAACACTGAAGCTTTCTTT.

The chain couples TRBV9 to TRBJ2-3; TRBD2 aligns across 11 bases. The CDR3 spans 17 residues. Germline V gene sequence: CDR1 SGDLS, CDR2 YYNGEE. V dropped 4 bases and J dropped 0; count of bases not matched to a gene: 7. The CDR3 loop reads CASSSRTSGYSTDTQYF. DNA for the CDR3: TGTGCCAGCAGCTCCAGGACTAGCGGGTATAGCACAGATACGCAGTATTTT.

The chain links TRBV27 to TRBJ2-7; 7 positions agree with TRBD2. The V segment lost 3 bases and the J segment 1 base; nucleotides outside the gene matches: 3. This CDR3 contains 14 residues. Germline lookup yields CDR1 MNHEY and CDR2 SMNVEV (reference sequence). CDR3 amino acids: CASSFEAGSYEQYF. The DNA of the CDR3 is TGTGCCAGCAGTTTTGAAGCGGGATCCTACGAGCAGTACTTC.

The chain is built from TRBV2 and TRBJ1-1, with D tentatively TRBD1 (5 bases). The germline V gene has CDR1 SNHLY and CDR2 FYNNEI. The germline V and J ends were trimmed by 6 bases and 0 bases, with 14 bases remaining between them. The CDR3 runs 15 residues. CDR3 DNA: TGTGCCAGCAGGCCAAGCAGGGCCATGAACACTGAAGCTTTCTTT. Amino acid sequence: CASRPSRAMNTEAFF.

V and J are TRBV5-1 and TRBJ2-7; 8 nucleotides line up with TRBD1. Per germline, CDR1 SGHRS and CDR2 YFSETQ. The V and J ends lost 4 bases and 4 bases, in that order; junction bases with no gene match: 13. The CDR3 loop spans 16 amino acids. CDR3 sequence (DNA): TGCGCCAGCAGCCGTGGAGAGACAGGGGCTAGTTACGAGCAGTACTTC. Translated, it gives CASSRGETGASYEQYF.

The J gene is TRBJ1-6, the V gene TRBV30, with a weak D call TRBD1 (6 bases). Deletions cut 0 bases from V and 9 bases from J, with 18 bases between. Germline CDR1 is GTSNPN and CDR2 is SVGIG (reference sequence). The CDR3 has 16 residues. The CDR3: CAWSVLGGAEGSPLHF. The CDR3 nucleotides are TGTGCCTGGAGTGTACTTGGGGGCGCAGAAGGTTCACCCCTCCACTTT.

In this sample, this clone turned up once. V gene TRBV7-3 combines with J gene TRBJ2-3, with TRBD2 matching over 9 bases. The germline CDR1 and CDR2 sequences are SGHTA and FQGTGA. The trim removed 1 base at V and 7 bases at J, leaving 6 bases unmatched. CDR3 length: 15 amino acids. CDR3 in amino acids: CASSLMSGRLNTQYF. In nucleotides, the CDR3 is TGTGCCAGCAGCTTAATGAGCGGGAGGCTGAATACGCAGTATTTT.

The chain links TRBV29-1 to TRBJ2-5; D unresolved. Germline CDR1 is SQVTM and CDR2 is ANQGSEA. V was trimmed by 3 bases and J by 4 bases, leaving 6 bases between them. The length of the CDR3 is 11 residues. The chain's CDR3 is CSVDSGETQYF. The CDR3, as DNA: TGCAGCGTTGACTCGGGAGAGACCCAGTACTTC.

This CDR3 reads CASSLDRLAQFF. The CDR3 nucleotides are TGTGCCAGCAGCTTAGACCGCCTAGCGCAGTTCTTC. This chain connects TRBV7-9 to TRBJ2-1; D might be TRBD2 (5 bases). This CDR3 spans 12 amino acids. V lost 1 base and J 12 bases, leaving 10 bases between the germline ends. CDR1 is SEHNR, CDR2 FQNEAQ, per germline (reference sequence). The variable domain in full, completed from reference TRBV7-9 and TRBJ2-1, reads DTGVSQNPRHKITKRGQNVTFRCDPISEHNRLYWYRQTLGQGPEFLTYFQNEAQLEKSRLLSDRFSAERPKGSFSTLEIQRTEQGDSAMYLCASSLDRLAQFFGPGTRLTVL.